This paragraph reports one TCR beta chain. Its antigen remains unidentified. As every portion of the isolated RNA was reverse transcribed, the sequencing read expressed TCRB transcripts. Assay: immunoSEQ multiplex PCR; the TCRdb copy retains only in-frame clones and omits some. The table includes almost 350,000 clones, 6.5% to 10% detected once. CD45RO/CCR7/CD25/CD127/CD95/CD27 separated CD4+ naive, central memory, regulatory and stem cell-like memory cells by sorting. The CDR3 has 14 amino acids. V was pared by 4 bases and J by 6 bases, with 15 bases between. Germline CDR1 reads KGHSY; CDR2 reads FQNENV. The sample is drawn from a study of beta chain features in type 1 diabetes. As for the study in general: Cell yields, age and gender were similar between patients and healthy donors.

Overall study findings and caveats: TCRB CDR3 length was moderately but significantly reduced in all four CD4+ subsets of Type 1 diabetes patients. The similarity of naive, central memory and Treg TCRB repertoires appeared greater among patients than among healthy donors.

Material for sequencing was central memory CD4+ T cells from blood. The rearrangement uses TRBV16 and TRBJ1-1; no definite D call. This TCR was recovered from a woman younger than 35 in good health. As DNA, the CDR3 is TGTGCCAGCAGCCGAGGGCGATTGGTCCCTGAAGCTTTCTTT. Its translation: CASSRGRLVPEAFF.